These 10 T cell receptor beta chains share one sample of origin, sequenced in a study of blood T cells in healthy people across ages. Combining a sample-barcoded 5' primer with a J-beta primer mix, a second PCR ran for roughly 6 to 12 cycles. Each CDR3 protein is one row after TCRdb ran MiXCR on the 5' RACE reads. The sample holds 800,000 to 950,000 distinct CDR3 sequences, about 48% seen once. Sequencing was carried out using blood. The origin of the receptors is a man in his thirties or forties in good health.

This chain uses TRBV7-2 with TRBJ2-7, with 14 bases aligning to TRBD2. The tail of the sequence fits TRBJ2-5 better, so the J call may be wrong. The germline gives CDR1 SGHTA, CDR2 FQGNSA. CDR3 length equals 19 residues. In DNA form, the CDR3 reads TGTGCCAGCAGCTTAGCGTCGACTAGCGGGGGGGCGGACCAAGAGACCCAGTACTTC. It yields the protein CASSLASTSGGADQETQYF.

The V and J genes are TRBV28 and TRBJ1-1, with unresolved D. The germline V and J ends were trimmed by 6 bases and 4 bases, with 6 bases remaining between them. Germline values: CDR1 MDHEN, CDR2 SYDVKM. This CDR3 comprises 11 residues. CDR3 nucleotide sequence: TGTGCCAGCAGGTACGCCACTGAAGCTTTCTTT. Amino acid sequence: CASRYATEAFF.

This clonotype was recorded a few times. V is TRBV20-1 and J is TRBJ2-7; 7 bases line up with TRBD2. From germline, CDR1 is DFQATT and CDR2 SNEGSKA (reference sequence). The CDR3 is 16 amino acids. V lost 0 bases to trimming and J lost 4 bases; unmatched junction nucleotides: 12. CDR3 nucleotides: TGCAGTGCTAGAGATACTGGGAGGGACTCCCTATACGAGCAGTACTTC. It encodes CSARDTGRDSLYEQYF.

With respect to this clonotype: Its ends do not fully match the called genes, so a read error is possible. The chain is built from TRBV2 and TRBJ2-1; D is ambiguous. Germline loops: CDR1 SNHLY, CDR2 FYNNEI. The CDR3 runs 13 residues. The DNA for the CDR3 is TGTGCCGGCAGTCGGGCTTTCGGCAATGAGCAGTTCTTC. Protein sequence: CAGSRAFGNEQFF.

The chain employs TRBV7-2 and TRBJ1-5; D is possibly TRBD1 (6 bases). The CDR3 loop spans 16 amino acids. CDR1 is SGHTA, CDR2 FQGNSA, per germline. The V end lost 1 base, the J end lost 1 base, and 11 bases lay between the germline ends. The CDR3 sequence is CASSLDTGWSNQPQHF. The CDR3 DNA is TGTGCCAGCAGCTTAGATACAGGGTGGAGCAATCAGCCCCAGCATTTT.

The chain uses TRBV5-1 and TRBJ2-7; D tentatively fits TRBD1 or TRBD2 (5 bases each). The CDR3 loop spans 15 amino acids. The ends were cut back, 0 bases at V and 7 bases at J, with 17 bases in the middle. CDR1 and CDR2 (germline): SGHRS, YFSETQ. CDR3 DNA sequence: TGCGCCAGCAGCTTGGGAGGGACGGATAATAAGGAGCAGTACTTC. It translates to CASSLGGTDNKEQYF.

V is TRBV7-2 and J is TRBJ2-7, with TRBD1 as a possible D gene (5 bases). The CDR3 has 14 residues. The V end was cut by 5 bases, the J end by 2 bases, with 13 bases between. The germline V gene has CDR1 SGHTA and CDR2 FQGNSA. CDR3 sequence reads: CASSPGAKAYEQYF. The CDR3 DNA reads as TGTGCCAGCAGCCCTGGGGCTAAAGCCTACGAGCAGTACTTC.

The rearrangement uses TRBV6-6 and TRBJ2-7, with TRBD1 matching over 9 bases. There are 14 residues in the CDR3. Trimming cost V 5 bases and J 3 bases; bases outside gene matches: 5. Germline-derived CDR1 and CDR2 are MNHNY and SVGAGI (reference sequence). The CDR3 DNA follows: TGTGCCAGCAGTGCACAGGGGGCCCACTACGAGCAGTACTTC. Protein product: CASSAQGAHYEQYF.

In this sample, this clonotype turned up a few times. The rearrangement links TRBV9 to TRBJ2-3, with TRBD2 matching 8 bases. The trim removed 0 bases at V and 4 bases at J, leaving 10 bases unmatched. Germline CDR1 is SGDLS and CDR2 is YYNGEE. This CDR3 spans 17 amino acids. The CDR3 region has the DNA TGTGCCAGCAGCGTAGCCCCTTTGGCGGGGGGAGCAGATACGCAGTATTTT. It translates to CASSVAPLAGGADTQYF.

The V and J genes are TRBV24-1 and TRBJ2-3; 8 nucleotides align to TRBD1. The CDR3 loop spans 16 amino acids. Trimming cost V 5 bases and J 3 bases; bases outside gene matches: 9. Germline V gene lookup returns CDR1 KGHDR and CDR2 SFDVKD. The CDR3 sequence: CATSGSLGQATDTQYF. Here the CDR3 DNA reads TGTGCCACCAGTGGTTCTCTGGGACAGGCGACAGATACGCAGTATTTT.